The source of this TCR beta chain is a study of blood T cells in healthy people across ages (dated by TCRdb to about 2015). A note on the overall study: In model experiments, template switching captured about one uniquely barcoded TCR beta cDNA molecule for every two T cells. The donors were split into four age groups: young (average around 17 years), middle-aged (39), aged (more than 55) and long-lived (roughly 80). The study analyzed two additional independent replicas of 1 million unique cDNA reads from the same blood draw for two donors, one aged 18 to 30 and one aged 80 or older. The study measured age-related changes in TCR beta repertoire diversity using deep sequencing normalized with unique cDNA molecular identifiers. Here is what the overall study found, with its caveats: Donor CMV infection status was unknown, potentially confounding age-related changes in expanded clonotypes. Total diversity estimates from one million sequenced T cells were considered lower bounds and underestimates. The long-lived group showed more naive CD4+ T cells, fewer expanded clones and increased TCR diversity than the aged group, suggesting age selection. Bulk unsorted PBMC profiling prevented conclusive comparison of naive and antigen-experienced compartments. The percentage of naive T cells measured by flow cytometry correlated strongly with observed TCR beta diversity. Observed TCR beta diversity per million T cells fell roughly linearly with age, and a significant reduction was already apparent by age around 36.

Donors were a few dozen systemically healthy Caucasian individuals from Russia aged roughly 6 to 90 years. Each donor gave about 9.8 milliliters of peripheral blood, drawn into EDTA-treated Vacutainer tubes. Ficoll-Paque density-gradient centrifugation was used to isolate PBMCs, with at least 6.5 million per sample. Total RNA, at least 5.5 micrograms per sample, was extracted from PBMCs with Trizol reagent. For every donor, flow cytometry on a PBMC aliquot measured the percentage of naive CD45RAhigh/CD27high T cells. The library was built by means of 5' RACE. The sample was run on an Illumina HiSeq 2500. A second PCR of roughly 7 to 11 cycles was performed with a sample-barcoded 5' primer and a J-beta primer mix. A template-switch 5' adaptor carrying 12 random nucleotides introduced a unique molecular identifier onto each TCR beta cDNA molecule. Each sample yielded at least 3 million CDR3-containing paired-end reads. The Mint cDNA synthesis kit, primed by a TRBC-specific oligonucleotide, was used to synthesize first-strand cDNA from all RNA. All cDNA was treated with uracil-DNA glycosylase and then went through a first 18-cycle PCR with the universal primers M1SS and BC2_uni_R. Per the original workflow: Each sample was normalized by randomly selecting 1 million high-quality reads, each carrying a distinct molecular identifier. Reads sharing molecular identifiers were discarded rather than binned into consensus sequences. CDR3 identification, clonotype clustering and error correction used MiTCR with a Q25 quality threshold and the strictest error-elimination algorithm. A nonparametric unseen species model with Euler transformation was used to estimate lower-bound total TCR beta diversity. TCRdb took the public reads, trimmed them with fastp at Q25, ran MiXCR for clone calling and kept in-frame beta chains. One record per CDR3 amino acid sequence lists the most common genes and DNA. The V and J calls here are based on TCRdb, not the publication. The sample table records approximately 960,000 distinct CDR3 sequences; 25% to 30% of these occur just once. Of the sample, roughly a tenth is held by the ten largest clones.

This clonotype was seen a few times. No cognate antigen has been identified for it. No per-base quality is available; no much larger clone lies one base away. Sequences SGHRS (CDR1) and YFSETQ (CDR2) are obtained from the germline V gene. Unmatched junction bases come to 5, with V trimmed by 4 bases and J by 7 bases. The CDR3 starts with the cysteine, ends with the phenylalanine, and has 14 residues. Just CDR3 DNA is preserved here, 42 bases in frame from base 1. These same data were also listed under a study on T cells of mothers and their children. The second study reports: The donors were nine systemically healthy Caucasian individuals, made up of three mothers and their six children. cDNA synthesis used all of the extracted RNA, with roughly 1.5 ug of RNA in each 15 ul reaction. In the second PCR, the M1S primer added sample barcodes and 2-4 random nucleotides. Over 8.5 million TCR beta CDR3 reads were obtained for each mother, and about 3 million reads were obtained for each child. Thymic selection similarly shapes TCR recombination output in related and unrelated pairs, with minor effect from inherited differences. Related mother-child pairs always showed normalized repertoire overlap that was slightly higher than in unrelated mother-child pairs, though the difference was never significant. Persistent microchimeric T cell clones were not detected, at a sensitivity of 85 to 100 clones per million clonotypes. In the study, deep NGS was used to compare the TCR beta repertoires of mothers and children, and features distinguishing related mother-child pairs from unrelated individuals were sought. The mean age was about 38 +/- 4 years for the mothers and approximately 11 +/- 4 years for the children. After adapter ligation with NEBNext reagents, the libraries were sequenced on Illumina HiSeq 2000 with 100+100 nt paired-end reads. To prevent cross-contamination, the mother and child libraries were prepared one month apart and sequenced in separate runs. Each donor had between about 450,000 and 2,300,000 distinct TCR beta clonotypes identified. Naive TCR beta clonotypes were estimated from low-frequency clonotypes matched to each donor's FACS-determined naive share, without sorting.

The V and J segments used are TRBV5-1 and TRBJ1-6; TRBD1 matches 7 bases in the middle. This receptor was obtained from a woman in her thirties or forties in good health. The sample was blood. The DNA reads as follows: TGCGCCAGCAGCGTGGACAGGCCGAATTCACCCCTCCACTTT. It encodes CASSVDRPNSPLHF.